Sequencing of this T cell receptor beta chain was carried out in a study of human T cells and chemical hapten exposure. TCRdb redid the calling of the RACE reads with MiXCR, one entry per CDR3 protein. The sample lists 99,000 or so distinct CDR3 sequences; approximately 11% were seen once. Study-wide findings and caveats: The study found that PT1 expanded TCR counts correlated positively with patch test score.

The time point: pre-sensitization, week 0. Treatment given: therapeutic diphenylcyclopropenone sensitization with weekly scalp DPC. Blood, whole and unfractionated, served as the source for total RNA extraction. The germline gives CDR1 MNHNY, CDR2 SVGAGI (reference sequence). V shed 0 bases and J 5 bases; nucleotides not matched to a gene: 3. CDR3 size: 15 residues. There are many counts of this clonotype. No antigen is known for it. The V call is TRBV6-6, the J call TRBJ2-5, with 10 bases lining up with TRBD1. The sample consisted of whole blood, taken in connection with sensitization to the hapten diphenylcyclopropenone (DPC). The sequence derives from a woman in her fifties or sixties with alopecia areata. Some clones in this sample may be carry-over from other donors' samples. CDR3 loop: CASSYSGQGPETQYF. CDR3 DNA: TGTGCCAGCAGTTACTCGGGACAGGGGCCGGAGACCCAGTACTTC.